The following is a T cell receptor beta chain sequence with its context. The antigen remains unidentified. The record originates from a study of cytomegalovirus exposure and HLA in healthy donors. Notes on the study in general: Immune exposure information comprised only CMV serostatus. Fewer N-insertions than the approximately 610-donor mean were reportedly shown by an Asian-associated ancestry cluster in a later analysis.

PCR involved 60 Vbeta and 13 Jbeta primers. Clones were sequenced by immunoSEQ multiplex PCR, and TCRdb holds only the in-frame ones, with some missing. The sample features 49,000 or so clones, with 25% to 30% in its top ten. The sample consisted of PBMCs. This TCR was sampled from a middle-aged man in good health and CMV-seropositive.

The CDR3 DNA is TGTGCCAGCAGCCTTCGAGGGAGGGACTCCTACAATGAGCAGTTCTTC. It is translated as CASSLRGRDSYNEQFF. The gene calls are TRBV11-2 and TRBJ2-1; 7 positions match TRBD2. Germline-derived CDR1 and CDR2 are SGHAT and FQNNGV. This CDR3 region has 16 residues. J was trimmed by 0 bases and V by 5 bases; bases with no gene match: 7. Full variable domain (rest looked up from reference TRBV11-2 and TRBJ2-1): EAGVAQSPRYKIIEKRQSVAFWCNPISGHATLYWYQQILGQGPKLLIQFQNNGVVDDSQLPKDRFSAERLKGVDSTLKIQPAKLEDSAVYLCASSLRGRDSYNEQFFGPGTRLTVL.